This T cell receptor beta chain was observed in a study of blood T cell repertoires in COVID-19. Across the study: Sources were T cells, B-cell-depleted T cells, or PBMCs; the material itself was cDNA or gDNA.

The method was immunoSEQ multiplex PCR; TCRdb's version includes in-frame clones alone and lacks a portion of them. The repertoire has some 300,000 clones, just under 90% of them found once; the top ten carry just under 9.5%. This clone showed up just a few times. Germline CDR1 SNHLY, CDR2 FYNNEI. This CDR3 comprises 17 residues. Trimming took 6 bases from V and 4 from J, leaving 21 bases between them. Individuals aged roughly 18 to 100 years were recruited from 24 US areas. The TCR was taken from a woman between 25 and 40 years old who had recovered from COVID-19. The chain has TRBV2 and TRBJ2-2, with D possibly being TRBD1 (6 bases). The sample comprised PBMCs or T cells enriched from blood (not recorded which). This chain's CDR3 is CASSLPTGTQVTGELFF. In DNA, the CDR3 is TGTGCCAGCAGCCTCCCCACCGGGACACAAGTCACCGGGGAGCTGTTTTTT.